Below, 21 T cell receptor beta chains from the same sample are listed, as sequenced in a study of low-dose radiotherapy and immunotherapy resistance in tumors. The time point was: after trial treatment. Treatment indicated: LDRT plus nivolumab, ipilimumab, low-dose cyclophosphamide and aspirin (RACIN trial). Priming of first-strand cDNA relied on TRAV- and TRBV-specific primers (covering alpha and beta chains). The TCRs were subjected to amplification over about 20 PCR cycles employing a constant-region primer in conjunction with a V-primer adapter. TCRdb itself ran the reads through MiXCR, one entry per CDR3 protein. The data contain 39,000 or so distinct CDR3 sequences, more than 20% of them singletons. Sequencing used PBMCs, obtained after low-dose radiotherapy plus immunotherapy. The receptors were gathered from a female donor with ovarian cancer.

This clonotype came up many times. The V call is TRBV20-1, the J call TRBJ2-2, with 7 bases that match TRBD2. Trimming removed 6 bases from V and 10 bases from J; junction bases left unmatched: 23. From germline, CDR1 is DFQATT and CDR2 SNEGSKA (reference sequence). This CDR3 has 17 amino acids. CDR3 nucleotide sequence: TGCAGTGCCCTGGGGCTAGCGGAGAGCATCCGAGCAGCGGAGCTGTTTTTT. It encodes CSALGLAESIRAAELFF.

This clonotype was observed at least ten times. V gene TRBV6-2 or TRBV6-3 combines with J gene TRBJ2-7, with 7 bases identical to TRBD1. Germline-derived CDR1 and CDR2 are MNHEY and SVGEGT. This CDR3 has 14 residues. The ends lost 5 bases at V and 6 bases at J; junction bases unmatched: 10. The CDR3, as DNA: TGTGCCAGCAGTGCCGGGACAGTTTTGGGCGAGCAGTACTTC. It specifies CASSAGTVLGEQYF.

This clonotype was counted a few times. The V call is TRBV29-1, the J call TRBJ2-7; D may be TRBD1 (6 bases). This CDR3 has 13 residues. CDR1 and CDR2 from the germline V gene are SQVTM and ANQGSEA. Trimming left V 4 bases short and J 6 bases short, with 16 bases between. This CDR3 reads CSVAAGAAGEQYF. DNA for the CDR3: TGCAGCGTTGCGGCAGGGGCGGCAGGCGAGCAGTACTTC.

This clonotype was seen ten or more times. The V gene is TRBV20-1, the J gene TRBJ1-2; D perhaps matches TRBD1 (6 bases). The V end lost 3 bases, the J end lost 2 bases, and 13 bases lay between the germline ends. Per the germline V gene, CDR1 is DFQATT and CDR2 is SNEGSKA (reference sequence). The CDR3 is 14 residues long. The CDR3 coding sequence is TGCAGTGCTAGCGAGACAGGAGTCAACTATGGCTACACCTTC. As protein: CSASETGVNYGYTF.

This clonotype was recorded many times. The rearrangement uses TRBV29-1 and TRBJ1-5, with 8 bases lining up with TRBD1. Trimming at V came to 4 bases and at J to 6 bases, leaving 5 bases not matched to a gene. The CDR3 totals 13 residues. Germline CDR1 reads SQVTM; CDR2 reads ANQGSEA. The CDR3 reads CSVAGQGAQPQHF. The CDR3 coding sequence is TGCAGCGTTGCTGGCCAGGGGGCTCAGCCCCAGCATTTT.

This chain uses TRBV5-5 with TRBJ1-5; 10 positions agree with TRBD1. The germline V gene encodes CDR1 SGHKS and CDR2 YYEKEE (reference sequence). V was clipped by 4 bases and J by 5 bases; unmatched bases: 6. The CDR3 length is 15 residues. CDR3 coding DNA: TGTGCCAGCAGCCGGGGACAGGGGTTTTATCAGCCCCAGCATTTT. Translation: CASSRGQGFYQPQHF.

As regards this clonotype: One base away lies a much larger clone, so this may be a sequencing read error. The chain is built from TRBV5-1 and TRBJ2-7; perhaps TRBD1 as D (6 bases). Germline values: CDR1 SGHRS, CDR2 YFSETQ. The CDR3 extends over 14 amino acids. CDR3 sequence: CAISVRDTLGEQYF. The CDR3 nucleotides are TGCGCCATCAGCGTCCGGGACACCCTGGGCGAGCAGTACTTC.

This clonotype was seen many times. The CDR3 loop is CASSSGGSYEQYF. The CDR3 DNA sequence: TGTGCCAGCAGCTCAGGGGGGTCCTACGAGCAGTACTTC. J is TRBJ2-7 and V is TRBV11-3; weak D call: TRBD1 (7 bases). The CDR3 is 13 amino acids. Germline assignment: CDR1 SGHNT and CDR2 YENEEA. V lost 4 bases and J 1 base, leaving 8 bases between the germline ends.

This clonotype was seen ten or more times. This chain uses TRBV19 with TRBJ2-6; perhaps TRBD1 as D (6 bases). The CDR3 covers 14 residues. The germline V gene encodes CDR1 LNHDA and CDR2 SQIVND (reference sequence). V lost 6 bases and J 1 base, leaving 7 bases between the germline ends. As DNA, the CDR3 is TGTGCCAGTAGGCAGGGGTCTGGGGCCAACGTCCTGACTTTC. This gives the protein CASRQGSGANVLTF.

This clonotype has at least ten counts. The chain couples TRBV5-1 to TRBJ2-1; TRBD2 is a possible D gene (6 bases). The V gene lost 2 bases and the J gene lost 6 bases, with 18 bases spanning the gap. Germline loops: CDR1 SGHRS, CDR2 YFSETQ. This CDR3 comprises 16 residues. The CDR3 DNA is TGCGCCAGCAGCTTACCCCCACTAGCATCGGGCAATGAGCAGTTCTTC. Translated: CASSLPPLASGNEQFF.

This clonotype is medium-sized in the sample. The DNA for the CDR3 is TGTGCCAGCAGTGAAGAGACAGGGAAGTTCTTC. Encoded protein: CASSEETGKFF. The rearrangement joins TRBV2 to TRBJ2-1; 7 nucleotides line up with TRBD1. The CDR3 has 11 residues. Germline CDR1 SNHLY, CDR2 FYNNEI. V was pared by 1 base and J by 14 bases, with 2 bases of the junction left unmatched.

This clonotype was observed many times. J is TRBJ2-1 and V is TRBV14; 7 bases map to TRBD1. This CDR3 is 14 amino acids long. The germline gives CDR1 SGHDN, CDR2 FVKESK. J was trimmed by 0 bases and V by 6 bases; bases with no gene match: 2. In DNA, the CDR3 is TGTGCCAGCAGTGGGACAGCCTCCTACAATGAGCAGTTCTTC. Translating it yields CASSGTASYNEQFF.

This clonotype was seen ten or more times. This chain connects TRBV24-1 to TRBJ1-5, with 7 nucleotides matching TRBD1. Germline V gene sequence: CDR1 KGHDR, CDR2 SFDVKD. This CDR3 is built from 13 residues. V lost 7 bases, J lost 6 bases, and 5 bases stayed unmatched. CDR3 nucleotide sequence: TGTGCCACCAGCGACAGGGCCAGTCAGCCCCAGCATTTT. Residues: CATSDRASQPQHF.

Only one count was recorded for this clonotype. A junction boundary mismatches the germline segment, possibly from a read error. The V gene is TRBV28, the J gene TRBJ2-2; 7 bases fit TRBD1. CDR1 and CDR2 (germline): MDHEN, SYDVKM. The CDR3 runs to 15 residues. The CDR3 protein is CASSTQEVRTGVLFF. CDR3 coding DNA: TGTGCCAGCAGTACGCAGGAGGTCCGCACAGGGGTGCTGTTTTTT.

The chain combines TRBV5-4 with TRBJ2-1, with 9 bases matching TRBD1. Unmatched junction bases numbered 10, after V lost 6 bases and J lost 6 bases. From germline, CDR1 is SGHNT and CDR2 YYREEE (reference sequence). The CDR3 is made up of 15 amino acids. The DNA of the CDR3 is TGTGCCAGCAACCAACCCGGACAGGGGAGCAATGAGCAGTTCTTC. Its protein product is CASNQPGQGSNEQFF.

V usage is TRBV28 and J usage is TRBJ1-1; 8 bases agree with TRBD1. J gave up 4 bases and V 3 bases, and 13 bases lay outside the gene matches. The CDR3 spans 17 residues. Looked up from germline, CDR1 is MDHEN and CDR2 is SYDVKM. CDR3 loop: CASSFWGLMTGVTEAFF. CDR3 DNA: TGTGCCAGCAGTTTTTGGGGGCTCATGACAGGGGTCACTGAAGCTTTCTTT.

This clonotype was seen at least ten times. The chain carries TRBV7-3 and TRBJ2-1; 9 bases are shared with TRBD1. Germline CDR1 and CDR2: SGHTA and FQGTGA. Unmatched junction bases numbered 7, after V lost 3 bases and J lost 7 bases. The CDR3 runs 15 residues. The CDR3 DNA reads as TGTGCCAGCAGCTTTTTAGGGACAGGGAAGAATGAGCAGTTCTTC. Its protein product is CASSFLGTGKNEQFF.

This clonotype appeared many times. This chain links TRBV20-1 with TRBJ2-7; TRBD2 aligns across 9 bases. CDR1 DFQATT and CDR2 SNEGSKA come from the germline V gene (reference sequence). This CDR3 region has 15 residues. J gave up 4 bases and V 0 bases, and 7 bases lay outside the gene matches. The CDR3 DNA is TGCAGTGCTAGAGATCGGGGCGGGGGGGCTTACGAGCAGTACTTC. Amino acids: CSARDRGGGAYEQYF.

This CDR3 is CASSPAGQGSGELFF. In DNA, the CDR3 is TGTGCCAGCAGCCCAGCTGGGCAGGGTTCTGGGGAGCTGTTTTTT. The rearrangement joins TRBV9 to TRBJ2-2; a weak D match, TRBD1 (5 bases). Trimming left V 4 bases short and J 8 bases short, with 18 bases between. The CDR3 is 15 residues long. The germline V gene has CDR1 SGDLS and CDR2 YYNGEE.

This clonotype was seen repeatedly, ten times or more. The J gene is TRBJ2-5, the V gene TRBV2; unclear D gene. The germline V gene has CDR1 SNHLY and CDR2 FYNNEI. The CDR3 runs 15 residues. Trimming left V 1 base short and J 0 bases short, with 9 bases between. CDR3 coding DNA: TGTGCCAGCAGTGAAGAGGTCAGGTACCAAGAGACCCAGTACTTC. This codes for CASSEEVRYQETQYF.

This clonotype was seen only a few times. The chain links TRBV27 to TRBJ2-3; D is ambiguous. CDR1 MNHEY and CDR2 SMNVEV come from the germline V gene (reference sequence). The CDR3 length is 12 residues. Trimming left V 7 bases short and J 6 bases short, with 11 bases between. Here the CDR3 DNA reads TGTGCCAGCACGGACCCACGGGATACGCAGTATTTT. Translating it yields CASTDPRDTQYF.